The T cell receptor (beta chain) under discussion was sequenced for a study of blood T cell repertoires in COVID-19. Study context: T cells, B-cell-depleted T cells, or PBMCs supplied cDNA or gDNA.

The assay was immunoSEQ multiplex PCR, and TCRdb's table has in-frame clones only and misses some. The table lists over 70,000 clones, approximately 85% of them singletons. A note on this clone: Sequence at one end of the junction differs from germline and may be a read error.

CDR1 SGHTA and CDR2 FQGNSA come from the germline V gene. The CDR3 sequence is 15 residues long. The sequence came from a man in his 60s with COVID-19, enrolled during active disease. Source material: peripheral blood. This sequence joins TRBV7-2 and TRBJ2-1; a weak D match, TRBD2 (8 bases). CDR3 sequence reads: CASRLAGQSYNEQFF. The CDR3 nucleotides are TGTGCCAGCAGATTAGCGGGACAGTCCTACAATGAGCAGTTCTTC.